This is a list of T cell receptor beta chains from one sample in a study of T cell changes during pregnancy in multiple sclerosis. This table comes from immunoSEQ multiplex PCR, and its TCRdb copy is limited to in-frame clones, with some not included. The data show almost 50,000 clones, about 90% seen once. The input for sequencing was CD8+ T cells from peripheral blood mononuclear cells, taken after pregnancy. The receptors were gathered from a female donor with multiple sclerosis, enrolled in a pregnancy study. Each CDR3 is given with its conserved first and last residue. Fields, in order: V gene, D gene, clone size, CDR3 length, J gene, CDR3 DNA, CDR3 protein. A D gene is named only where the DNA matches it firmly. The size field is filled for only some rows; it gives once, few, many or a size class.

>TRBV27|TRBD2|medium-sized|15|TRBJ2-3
TGTGCCAGACCTGGGGGGAGCGGGGGTAAAGATACGCAGTATTTT
CARPGGSGGKDTQYF
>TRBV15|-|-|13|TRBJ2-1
TGTGCCACTGCTGTGAGGACAAACAATGAGCAGTTCTTC
CATAVRTNNEQFF
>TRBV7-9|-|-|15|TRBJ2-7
TGTGCCAGCAGCTTAGCGCACGGGGAGGTCCACGAGCAGTACTTC
CASSLAHGEVHEQYF
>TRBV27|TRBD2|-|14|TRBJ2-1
TGTGCCAGCGGATACAGCGGGGCCCACAATGAGCAGTTCTTC
CASGYSGAHNEQFF
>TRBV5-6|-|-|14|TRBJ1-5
TGTGCCAGCAGCTCCCCCTCGAGCAATCAGCCCCAGCATTTT
CASSSPSSNQPQHF
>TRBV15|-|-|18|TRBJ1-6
TGTGCCACCAGCCGAGCCATGGCCCAAAGCTCCTATAATTCACCCCTCCACTTT
CATSRAMAQSSYNSPLHF
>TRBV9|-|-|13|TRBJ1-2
TGTGCCAGCAGCGTAGGGCAGAACTATGGCTACACCTTC
CASSVGQNYGYTF
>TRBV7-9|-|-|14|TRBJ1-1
TGTGCCAGCAGCGACCAGGGTATTGACACTGAAGCTTTCTTT
CASSDQGIDTEAFF
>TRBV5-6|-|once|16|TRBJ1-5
TGTGCCAGCAGCTTCTGGGGGGGCTCTTACAATCAGCCCCAGCATTTT
CASSFWGGSYNQPQHF
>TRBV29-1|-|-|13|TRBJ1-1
TGCAGCGTCCCGGGACACTTGAACACTGAAGCTTTCTTT
CSVPGHLNTEAFF
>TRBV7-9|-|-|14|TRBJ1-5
TGTGCCAGCAGTTTTTCCACGGGGAATCAGCCCCAGCATTTT
CASSFSTGNQPQHF
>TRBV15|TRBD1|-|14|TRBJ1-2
TGTGCCACCAGCGGAGGGGGCGCGCACTATGGCTACACCTTC
CATSGGGAHYGYTF
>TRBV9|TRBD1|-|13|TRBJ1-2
TGTGCCAGCAGCACCTCGGGACAGGATGGCTACACCTTC
CASSTSGQDGYTF
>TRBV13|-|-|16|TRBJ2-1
TGTGCCAGCAGGCGGAGGGGGGGCCCCTCCTACAATGAGCAGTTCTTC
CASRRRGGPSYNEQFF
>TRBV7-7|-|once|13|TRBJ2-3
TGTGCTAGCAGTCGAGACTACACAGATACGCAGTATTTT
CASSRDYTDTQYF
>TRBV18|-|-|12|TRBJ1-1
TGTGCCAGCTCACCAGGGGAGACGGAAGCTTTCTTT
CASSPGETEAFF
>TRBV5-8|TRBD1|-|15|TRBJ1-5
TGTGCCAGCAGCTTCCGGGACAGGGGCGATCAGCCCCAGCATTTT
CASSFRDRGDQPQHF
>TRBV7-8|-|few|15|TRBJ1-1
TGTGCCAGCAGCCCGCTGGGTCAGGCGATCACTGAAGCTTTCTTT
CASSPLGQAITEAFF
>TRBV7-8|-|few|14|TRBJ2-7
TGTGCCAGCAGCTCAAGGGGGACCACCTACGAGCAGTACTTC
CASSSRGTTYEQYF
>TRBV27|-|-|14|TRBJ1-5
TGTGCCAGCAGTTCCCGGGACGGGGGGCGGCCCCAGCATTTT
CASSSRDGGRPQHF
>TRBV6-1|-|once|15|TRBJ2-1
TGTGCCAGCAGGCAACCGGGACTGGGCTTCAATGAGCAGTTCTTC
CASRQPGLGFNEQFF
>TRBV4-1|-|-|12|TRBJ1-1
TGCGCCAGCAGCCAAGCTGGCACCCAAGCTTTCTTT
CASSQAGTQAFF
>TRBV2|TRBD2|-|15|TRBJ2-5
TGTGCCAGCAGTGAACCCCCGGGGAGGGGAGAGACCCAGTACTTC
CASSEPPGRGETQYF
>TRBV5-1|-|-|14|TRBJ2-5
TGCGCCAGCAGCTTGGAGGGGTACCAAGAGACCCAGTACTTC
CASSLEGYQETQYF
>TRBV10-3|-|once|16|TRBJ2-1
TGTGCCATCAGTGAGTCTGGAGGGGGCCCTTACAATGAGCAGTTCTTC
CAISESGGGPYNEQFF
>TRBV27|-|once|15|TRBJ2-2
TGTGCCAGCAGTTTCCTGGGGAGCGTAGCCGGGGAGCTGTTTTTT
CASSFLGSVAGELFF
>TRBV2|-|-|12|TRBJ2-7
TGTGCCAGCACCCGGGGGTCTCTCGAGCAGTACTTC
CASTRGSLEQYF
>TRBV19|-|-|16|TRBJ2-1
TGTGCCAGGATAACCCTTACTAGCTTTTTGGGGAATGAGCAGTTCTTC
CARITLTSFLGNEQFF
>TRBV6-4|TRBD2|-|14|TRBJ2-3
TGTGCCAGCAGTACTAGCGGGGGCACAGATACGCAGTATTTT
CASSTSGGTDTQYF
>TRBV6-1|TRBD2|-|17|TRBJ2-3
TGTGCCAGCAGTGAACCTAGCGGGGGGACGGGCACAGATACGCAGTATTTT
CASSEPSGGTGTDTQYF
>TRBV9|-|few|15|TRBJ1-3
TGTGCCAGCAGCGTAGACAGTAGCTCTGGAAACACCATATATTTT
CASSVDSSSGNTIYF
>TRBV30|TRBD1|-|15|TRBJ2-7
TGTGCCTGGAGTCTTTGGGACAGGAACTCCTACGAGCAGTACTTC
CAWSLWDRNSYEQYF
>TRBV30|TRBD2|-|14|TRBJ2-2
TGTGCCTGGGTAGCGGGGGGAGGCACCGGGGAGCTGTTTTTT
CAWVAGGGTGELFF
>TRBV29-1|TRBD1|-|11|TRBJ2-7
TGCAGCGCCGGGACAGGGAACGAGCAGTACTTC
CSAGTGNEQYF
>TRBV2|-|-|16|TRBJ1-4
TGTGCCAGCAGTGAAGGTGTGACAGCAACTAATGAAAAACTGTTTTTT
CASSEGVTATNEKLFF
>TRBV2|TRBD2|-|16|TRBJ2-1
TGTGCCAGCAGTGCCGGGACTACCCCCCCCTACAATGAGCAGTTCTTC
CASSAGTTPPYNEQFF
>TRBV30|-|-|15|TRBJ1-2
TGTGCCTGGAGATTAAGGGGGGGGTATAACTATGGCTACACCTTC
CAWRLRGGYNYGYTF
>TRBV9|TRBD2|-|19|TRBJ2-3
TGTGCCAGCAGTGGTGACGGGGTAGCGGGGGGTACTGGCACAGATACGCAGTATTTT
CASSGDGVAGGTGTDTQYF
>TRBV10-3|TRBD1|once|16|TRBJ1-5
TGTGCCATCAGTGATACTGACAGGGAAGTGAATCAGCCCCAGCATTTT
CAISDTDREVNQPQHF
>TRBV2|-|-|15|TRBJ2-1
TGTGCCAGCAGTGAAGCGGAGTCCTCCTACAATGAGCAGTTCTTC
CASSEAESSYNEQFF
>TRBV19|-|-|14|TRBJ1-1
TGTGCCAGTAGTATAGATGCGGGGTACACTGAAGCTTTCTTT
CASSIDAGYTEAFF
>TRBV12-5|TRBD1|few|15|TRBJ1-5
TGTGCTAGTGGTGAGACAGGGGGCAGGGATCAGCCCCAGCATTTT
CASGETGGRDQPQHF
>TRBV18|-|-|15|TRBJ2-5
TGTGCCAGCTCACCAGGGCCCGGCGAACAAGAGACCCAGTACTTC
CASSPGPGEQETQYF
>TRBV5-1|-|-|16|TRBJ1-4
TGCGCCAGCAGCTTTGAACCTCAGGGTGAAGGTGAAAAACTGTTTTTT
CASSFEPQGEGEKLFF
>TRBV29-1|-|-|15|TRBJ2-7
TGCAGCGTTGAAGCCGTCGGAACAGGGCTTCACGAGCAGTACTTC
CSVEAVGTGLHEQYF
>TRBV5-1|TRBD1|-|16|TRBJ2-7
TGCGCCAGCAGCCTAACCTTGGGACAGTCGGCCTACGAGCAGTACTTC
CASSLTLGQSAYEQYF
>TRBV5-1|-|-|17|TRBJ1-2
TGCGCCAGCAGCTTGGCCGAGACAGGAGTTCTCAACTATGGCTACACCTTC
CASSLAETGVLNYGYTF
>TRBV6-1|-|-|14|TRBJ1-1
TGTGCCAGCAGTGGTGTGGGGGGGCCCGTTGTAGCTTTCTTT
CASSGVGGPVVAFF
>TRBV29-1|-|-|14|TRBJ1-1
TGCAGCGTTGAAGATCGAAGGGGTGCGACTGAAGCTTTCTTT
CSVEDRRGATEAFF
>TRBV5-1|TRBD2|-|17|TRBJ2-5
TGCGCCAGCAGCTTGATTGGGACTAGCGGGGGGCAAGAGACCCAGTACTTC
CASSLIGTSGGQETQYF
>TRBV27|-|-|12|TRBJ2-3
TGTGCCAGCTCGAAGGGGCTAGATACGCAGTATTTT
CASSKGLDTQYF
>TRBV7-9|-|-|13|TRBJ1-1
TGTGCCAGCAGCCGAGGGGCGGGGCTTGAAGCTTTCTTT
CASSRGAGLEAFF
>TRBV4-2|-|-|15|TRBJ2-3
TGTGCCAGCAGCCAACCCGTGGGCGGCACAGATACGCAGTATTTT
CASSQPVGGTDTQYF
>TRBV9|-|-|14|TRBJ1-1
TGTGCCAGCAGCGTCGGGTGGTTGAACACTGAAGCTTTCTTT
CASSVGWLNTEAFF
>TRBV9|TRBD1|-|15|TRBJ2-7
TGTGCCAGCAGCGTAGCGTCAGGGGGCTACCACGAGCAGTACTTC
CASSVASGGYHEQYF
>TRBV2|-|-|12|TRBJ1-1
TGTGCCAGCAGGGGGCGTCAGTCTGAAGCTTTCTTT
CASRGRQSEAFF
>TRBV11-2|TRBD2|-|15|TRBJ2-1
TGTGCCAGCAGCTTAGGAGCGGGGGACTACAATGAGCAGTTCTTC
CASSLGAGDYNEQFF
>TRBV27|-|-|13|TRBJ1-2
TGTGCCAGCAGTTTGATGTCAGGCTACGGCTACACCTTC
CASSLMSGYGYTF